The entry below describes one T cell receptor (beta chain). No antigen is known for it. Base qualities were left out, and no much larger clone turns up one base away. These data are taken from a study of blood T cell repertoires in COVID-19 (dated by TCRdb to the early 2020s). Background on the whole study: Collaborator samples came from the United States, Italy and Spain and covered acute and convalescent phases of COVID-19. The dataset comprised deeply sampled blood TCRbeta repertoires from subjects exposed to, actively infected with, or recovered from COVID-19. A de-identified subject ID, COVID-19 status, age in years and sex were almost always included in the sample metadata. The repertoires were made available in a free public database intended to serve as a resource for research on the immune response to SARS-CoV-2. The samples were drawn from two sources: the first 160 participants of the ongoing ImmuneRACE study, and 1,000 to 1,500 subjects contributed by 6 global collaborators. The prospective study material was composed of cDNA or gDNA derived from T cells, B-cell-depleted T cells, or PBMCs. Where available, HLA class I and class II types were taken from metadata supplied by the sample provider and were not determined by assay-based typing. The study at large found these results: The amount of clinical and demographic metadata varied by source and participant and was provided uncurated.

In the prospective study, participants were about 18 to 100 years old, resided in about two dozen geographic areas of the United States, and were enrolled through a virtual design. In the prospective study, participants were assigned to cohorts based on the clinical history participants reported in a screening survey and a study questionnaire. Recovered participants in ImmuneRACE Cohort 3 were defined as having two consecutive negative NP/OP PCR tests, clearance from a healthcare professional, or resolution of symptoms. In the prospective study, mobile phlebotomists collected whole blood, serum and a nasopharyngeal or oropharyngeal swab from each participant. Prospective study participants could optionally give additional blood draws and questionnaires over an approximately two-month period. Prospective study blood samples were shipped either frozen or at room temperature before DNA extraction.

In the germline V gene, CDR1 corresponds to SNHLY and CDR2 to FYNNEI. The CDR3 spans 17 residues, from the cysteine through the phenylalanine. Only the CDR3 region is kept as DNA, spanning 51 bases read in frame from base 1. At the junction V is shortened by 4 bases and J by 6 bases, with 24 bases in between. TCRbeta CDR3 regions were amplified from genomic DNA using the immunoSEQ Assay, a bias-controlled multiplex PCR. The study's processing was this. Within the assay, amplification of reference gene primers was used to estimate how many nucleated cells each sample contained. To quantify the absolute abundance of each unique TCRbeta CDR3 rearrangement, sequence reads were collapsed and filtered. Productive Simpson clonality was computed per sample as the square root of Simpson's diversity index over productive rearrangements. The clones in this table, taken by TCRdb from immuneACCESS, are in-frame only. Not every clone is retained; where verified, under half of the shortfall comes from an unresolved V gene, and the cause of the rest is unknown. For V, J and clone size, that table is used; D and trimming come from the DNA. This sample is represented by roughly 250,000 clones; around 90% of them were singletons. The ten largest clones capture 1.5% to 2% of the sample.

The rearranged chain carries TRBV2 and TRBJ2-5; the best D guess is TRBD2, with 5 bases matching. The receptor was derived from a woman aged 18-29 years who had recovered from COVID-19. What was sequenced was PBMCs or T cells enriched from blood (not recorded which). The nucleotide sequence reads TGTGCCAGCAGTGTACTTGGGTGGACGGAGGTTAGGAAGACCCAGTACTTC. Translated, it reads CASSVLGWTEVRKTQYF.